This passage covers 6 T cell receptor beta chains from one sample sequenced in a study of T-cell reconstitution after alpha-beta-depleted transplantation in children. Unique molecular identifiers were used to barcode this TCRbeta library. A single record per CDR3 protein comes from TCRdb applying MiXCR to the PCR reads. The repertoire holds roughly 150,000 distinct CDR3 sequences, more than 9.5% seen once, with under 15% in the top ten. The sample here was PBMCs, taken before TCRalphabeta/CD19-depleted stem cell transplant. Receptors were obtained from a boy aged 2-9 years with acute myeloid leukemia, due to receive a stem cell transplant.

This clonotype has a count of ten or more. This chain joins TRBV5-1 and TRBJ2-1; D remains unclear. V was cut by 0 bases and J by 4 bases, with 8 bases left in between. The CDR3 is 14 amino acids. Germline V gives CDR1 SGHRS, CDR2 YFSETQ. The CDR3 bases are TGCGCCAGCAGCTTGGAGTTACAGTACAATGAGCAGTTCTTC. Translating gives CASSLELQYNEQFF.

Turning to this clonotype: A much larger clone differs from this one at a single base, so this may be a read error. This is likely a read error, given that the CDR3 carries no conserved phenylalanine or tryptophan at its end. CDR3 DNA: TGTGCCACCAGCAGAGATCCCTTGACTTTTAGCTCCTACAATGAGCAGTTCTTG. Amino acids: CATSRDPLTFSSYNEQFL. The chain combines TRBV15 with TRBJ2-1; no definite D call. V was pared by 0 bases and J by 0 bases, with 15 bases between. The CDR3 is 18 amino acids. Per the germline V gene, CDR1 is LNHNV and CDR2 is YYDKDF (reference sequence).

This chain uses TRBV3-1 with TRBJ2-1; TRBD2 might be the D (6 bases). The CDR3 spans 15 residues. The germline CDR1 and CDR2 sequences are LGHDT and YNNKEL (reference sequence). Trimming shortened V by 10 bases and J by 4 bases, and 20 bases separated the two germline ends. CDR3 region: CATCQGGVPYNEQFF. CDR3 bases: TGTGCCACCTGCCAAGGAGGGGTACCGTACAATGAGCAGTTCTTC.

This clonotype came up many times. The chain couples TRBV12-3 or TRBV12-4 to TRBJ1-5, with a tentative D call TRBD1 (6 bases). Trimming shortened V by 7 bases and J by 6 bases, and 22 bases separated the two germline ends. This CDR3 is 16 amino acids long. CDR3 region: CASNNESYRVGQPQHF. CDR3 bases: TGTGCCAGCAATAACGAATCGTACAGGGTCGGTCAGCCCCAGCATTTT.

This clonotype has at least ten counts. This chain links TRBV5-1 with TRBJ2-1; 7 bases agree with TRBD1. The V segment lost 2 bases and the J segment 4 bases; nucleotides outside the gene matches: 6. CDR3 length: 15 amino acids. Germline V gene sequence: CDR1 SGHRS, CDR2 YFSETQ. CDR3: CASSLDRVKYNEQFF. The CDR3 region has the DNA TGCGCCAGCAGCTTAGACAGGGTCAAATACAATGAGCAGTTCTTC.

This clonotype was counted at least ten times. The chain uses TRBV7-6 and TRBJ2-5; 8 bases map to TRBD2. Germline CDR1 is SGHVS and CDR2 is FNYEAQ. The trim removed 5 bases at V and 1 base at J, leaving 9 bases unmatched. CDR3 length: 16 residues. The CDR3 DNA reads TGTGCCAGCAGCCATTTCCCTAGCGGGTTCCAAGAGACCCAGTACTTC. It specifies CASSHFPSGFQETQYF.